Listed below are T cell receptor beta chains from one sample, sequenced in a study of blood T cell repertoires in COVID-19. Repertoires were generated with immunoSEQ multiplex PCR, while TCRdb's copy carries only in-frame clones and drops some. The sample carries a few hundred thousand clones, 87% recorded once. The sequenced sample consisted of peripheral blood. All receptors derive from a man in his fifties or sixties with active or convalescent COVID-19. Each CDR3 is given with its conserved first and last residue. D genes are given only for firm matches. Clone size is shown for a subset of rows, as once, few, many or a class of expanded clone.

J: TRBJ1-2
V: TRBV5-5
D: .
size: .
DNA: TGTGCCAGCAGCCCGGACAGTAACTATGGCTACACCTTC
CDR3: CASSPDSNYGYTF

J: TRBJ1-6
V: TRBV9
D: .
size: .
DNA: TGTGCCAGCAGCGTAGGACAGAGCTCCTATAATTCACCCCTCCACTTT
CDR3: CASSVGQSSYNSPLHF

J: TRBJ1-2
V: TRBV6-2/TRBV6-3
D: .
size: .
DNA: TGTGCCAGCAGTTCGACACTTGGCTACACCTTC
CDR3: CASSSTLGYTF

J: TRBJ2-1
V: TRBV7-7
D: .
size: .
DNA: TGTGCCAGCAGCTTAATGGGGCGTGAAGGAGAGCAGTTCTTC
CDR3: CASSLMGREGEQFF

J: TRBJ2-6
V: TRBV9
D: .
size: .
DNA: TGTGCCAGCAGCGTAGCTTCTGGGGCCAACGTCCTGACTTTC
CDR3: CASSVASGANVLTF

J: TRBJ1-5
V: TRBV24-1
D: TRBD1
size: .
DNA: TGTGCCACCAGTGAAGGGGACAGTAGCAATCAGCCCCAGCATTTT
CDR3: CATSEGDSSNQPQHF

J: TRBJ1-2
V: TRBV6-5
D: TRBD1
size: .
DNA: TGTGCCAGCAGTTACTCCCGGGACAGGGTTGGGGGCTACACCTTC
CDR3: CASSYSRDRVGGYTF

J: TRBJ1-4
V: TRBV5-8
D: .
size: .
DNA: TGTGCCAGCAGCTTGGTGACAGTATCAACAGCAACTAATGAAAAACTGTTTTTT
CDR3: CASSLVTVSTATNEKLFF

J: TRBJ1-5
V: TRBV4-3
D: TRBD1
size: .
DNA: TGCGCCAGCAGCCAAGACACTCGCGAGGACAGGGGACAGCCCCAGCATTTT
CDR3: CASSQDTREDRGQPQHF

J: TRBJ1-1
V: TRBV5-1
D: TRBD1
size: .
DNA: TGCGCCAGCAGCTACCTCGGACAGGGGATGGACACTGAAGCTTTCTTT
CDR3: CASSYLGQGMDTEAFF

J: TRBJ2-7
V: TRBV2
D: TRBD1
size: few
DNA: TGTGCCAGTGAGGGACAGGGTGCCTACGAGCAGTACTTC
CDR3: CASEGQGAYEQYF

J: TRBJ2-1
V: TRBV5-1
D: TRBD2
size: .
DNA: TGCGCCAGCAGCCGCTGGACTAGCGGGGCGAGCTCCTACAATGAGCAGTTCTTC
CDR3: CASSRWTSGASSYNEQFF

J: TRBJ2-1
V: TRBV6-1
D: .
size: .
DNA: TGTGCCAGCAGTGAAGCGTCACTATCCCCCTCCTACAATGAGCAGTTCTTC
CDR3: CASSEASLSPSYNEQFF

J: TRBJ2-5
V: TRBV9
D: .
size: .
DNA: TGTGCCAGCACCCGAACCCCCACTACAGGCCAAGAGACCCAGTACTTC
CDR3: CASTRTPTTGQETQYF

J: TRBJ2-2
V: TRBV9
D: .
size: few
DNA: TGTGCCAGCAGCGTAGTTGGAGGAACGAACACCGGGGAGCTGTTTTTT
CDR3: CASSVVGGTNTGELFF

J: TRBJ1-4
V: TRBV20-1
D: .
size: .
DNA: TGCAGTGCTAGTCAGGGAAGGAATGAAAAACTGTTTTTT
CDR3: CSASQGRNEKLFF

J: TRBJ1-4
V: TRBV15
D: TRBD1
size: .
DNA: TGTGCCACCAGCAGCGGTACAGGGGCAACTAATGAAAAACTGTTTTTT
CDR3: CATSSGTGATNEKLFF

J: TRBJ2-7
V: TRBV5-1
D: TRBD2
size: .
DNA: TGCGCCAGCAGCTTGGTACTAGCGGGGGATACTACCTACGAGCAGTACTTC
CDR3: CASSLVLAGDTTYEQYF

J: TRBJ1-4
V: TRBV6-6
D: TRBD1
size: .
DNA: TGTGCCAGCAGTTACGGGACAGGGGCAACTAATGAAAAACTGTTTTTT
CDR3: CASSYGTGATNEKLFF

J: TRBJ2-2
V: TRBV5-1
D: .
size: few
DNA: TGCGCCAGCAGCTTGGATAGTCCAAGCGGGGAGCTGTTTTTT
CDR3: CASSLDSPSGELFF

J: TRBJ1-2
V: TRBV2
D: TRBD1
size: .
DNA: TGTGCCAGCAGTGAAGAAGGACAGGGAGGCATAGGCTACACCTTC
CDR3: CASSEEGQGGIGYTF

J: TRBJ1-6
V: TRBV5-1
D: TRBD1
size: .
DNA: TGCGCCAGCAGCTTGGGACAGGGGGGTAGGAATTCACCCCTCCACTTT
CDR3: CASSLGQGGRNSPLHF

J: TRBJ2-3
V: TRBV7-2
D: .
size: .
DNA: TGTGCCAGCAGCTTAGGAGTCGGCAGGGGGGTAACAGATACGCAGTATTTT
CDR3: CASSLGVGRGVTDTQYF

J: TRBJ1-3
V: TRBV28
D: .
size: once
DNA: TGTGCCAGCAGTCTACCGGGACACATTGGAAACACCATATATTTT
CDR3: CASSLPGHIGNTIYF

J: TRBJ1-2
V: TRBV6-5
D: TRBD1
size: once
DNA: TGTGCCACCGGGACAGGGGAAAGCTATGGCTACACCTTC
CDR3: CATGTGESYGYTF

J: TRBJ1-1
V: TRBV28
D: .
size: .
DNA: TGTGCCAGCAGTTTATCGAATGTCGCCAGCACTGAAGCTTTCTTT
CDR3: CASSLSNVASTEAFF

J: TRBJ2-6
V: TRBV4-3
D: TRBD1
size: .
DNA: TGCGCCAGCAGCCAAGATGCAGGGGGCGGGCGTGGGGCCAACGTCCTGACTTTC
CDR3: CASSQDAGGGRGANVLTF

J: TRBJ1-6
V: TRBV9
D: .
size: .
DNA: TGTGCCAGCAGCGTAGCTAGGGGCCGGCCTCTTGGATCTTTT
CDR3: CASSVARGRPLGSF

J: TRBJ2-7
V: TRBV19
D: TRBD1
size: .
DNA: TGTGCCAGTAGTACGAGACAGGGGGCGTTTGACGAGCAGTACTTC
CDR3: CASSTRQGAFDEQYF

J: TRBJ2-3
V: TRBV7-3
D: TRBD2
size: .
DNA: TGTGCCAGCAGCTCCGGACTAGCAGGAGATACGCAGTATTTT
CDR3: CASSSGLAGDTQYF

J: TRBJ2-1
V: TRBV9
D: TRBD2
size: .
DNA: TGTGCCAGCAGCGTAGACCTTAGCGGGAGGGCCTACAATGAGCAGTTCTTC
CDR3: CASSVDLSGRAYNEQFF

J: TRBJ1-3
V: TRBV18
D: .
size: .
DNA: TGTGCCAGCTCACCACCGGAGGGCACCATATATTTT
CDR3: CASSPPEGTIYF

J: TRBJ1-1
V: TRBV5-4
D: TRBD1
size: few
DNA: TGTGCCAGCAGCTTAGGCGGGACAGATACTTCTGAAGCTTTCTTT
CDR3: CASSLGGTDTSEAFF

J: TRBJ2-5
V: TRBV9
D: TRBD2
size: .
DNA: TGTGCCAGCAGCGTAGGTCAAGCGGGAGGGGGCGGTCAAGAGACCCAGTACTTC
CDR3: CASSVGQAGGGGQETQYF

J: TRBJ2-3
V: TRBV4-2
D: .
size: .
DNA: TGTGCCAGCAGCCAGGTACAGTTCGGCACAGATACGCAGTATTTT
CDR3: CASSQVQFGTDTQYF

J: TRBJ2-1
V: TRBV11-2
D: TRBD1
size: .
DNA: TGTGCCAGCAGCCCGGGACAGCACTACAATGAGCAGTTCTTC
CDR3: CASSPGQHYNEQFF

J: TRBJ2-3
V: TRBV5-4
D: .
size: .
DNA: TGTGCCAGCAGCTTGGGGGAGTTACACGATACGCAGTATTTT
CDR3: CASSLGELHDTQYF

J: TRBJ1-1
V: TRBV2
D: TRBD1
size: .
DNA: TGTGCCAGCCGTCCGGCCTGGAACAGACAGGGAGGTAGGACTGAAGCTTTCTTT
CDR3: CASRPAWNRQGGRTEAFF

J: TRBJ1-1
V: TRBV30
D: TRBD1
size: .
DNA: TGTGCCTGGAGTGTACGGCCCAACAGGGGTGAAGCTTTCTTT
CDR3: CAWSVRPNRGEAFF

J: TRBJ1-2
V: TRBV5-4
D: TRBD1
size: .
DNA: TGTGCCAGCAGCGGGCCTATGACAGGGGGTGAGGCCTATGGCTACACCTTC
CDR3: CASSGPMTGGEAYGYTF

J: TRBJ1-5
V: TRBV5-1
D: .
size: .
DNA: TGCGCCAGCAGCGAACAGGGTAATAGCAATCAGCCCCAGCATTTT
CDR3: CASSEQGNSNQPQHF

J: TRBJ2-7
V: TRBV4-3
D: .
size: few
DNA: TGCGCCAGCAGCACAACCTACGAGCAGTACTTC
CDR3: CASSTTYEQYF

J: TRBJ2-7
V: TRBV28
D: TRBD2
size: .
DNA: TGTGCCAGCAGTCCCGGGGGAAGCGGGAGTTCCTACGAGCAGTACTTC
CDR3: CASSPGGSGSSYEQYF

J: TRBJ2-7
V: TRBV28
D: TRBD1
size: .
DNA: TGTGCCAGCAGTTCACCGGGACAGGGCTACGAGCAGTACTTC
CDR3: CASSSPGQGYEQYF

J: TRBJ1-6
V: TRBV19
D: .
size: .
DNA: TGTGCCAGTACCCTAGGACTGTCGGATTCACCCCTCCACTTT
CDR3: CASTLGLSDSPLHF

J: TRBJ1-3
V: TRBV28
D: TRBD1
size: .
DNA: TGTGCCAGCAGCCTAGACAGGGTCTCTGGAAACACCATATATTTT
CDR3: CASSLDRVSGNTIYF

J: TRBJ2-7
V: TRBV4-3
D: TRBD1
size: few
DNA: TGCGCCAGCAGCCACCGACAGGGGGGCTACGAGCAGTACTTC
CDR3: CASSHRQGGYEQYF

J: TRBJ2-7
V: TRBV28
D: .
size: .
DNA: TGTGCCAGCAGTTCCTCCACGAGCTCCTACGAGCAGTACTTC
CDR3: CASSSSTSSYEQYF

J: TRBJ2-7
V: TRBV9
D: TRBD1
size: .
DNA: TGTGCCAGCAGCCAAACCGGAGGACAGGGGGCCTACGAGCAGTACTTC
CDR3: CASSQTGGQGAYEQYF

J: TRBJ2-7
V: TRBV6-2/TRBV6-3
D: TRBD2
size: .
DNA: TGTGCCAGCAGCGACCCCGGGACTAGACTACCCTACGAGCAGTACTTC
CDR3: CASSDPGTRLPYEQYF

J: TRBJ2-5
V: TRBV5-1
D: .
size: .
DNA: TGCGCCAGCAGCTTGGATCCCGGAGCAGAGACCCAGTACTTC
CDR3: CASSLDPGAETQYF

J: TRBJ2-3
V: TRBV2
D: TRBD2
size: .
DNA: TGTGCCAGCTGCCGACTAGCGGAAAGCACAGATACGCAGTATTTT
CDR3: CASCRLAESTDTQYF

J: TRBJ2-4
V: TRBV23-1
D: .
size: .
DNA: TGCGCCAGCAGTCAATCGCTAGCAGCGGTACTAGCCAAAAACATTCAGTACTTC
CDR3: CASSQSLAAVLAKNIQYF

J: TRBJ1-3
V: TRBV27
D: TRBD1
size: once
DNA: TGTGCCAGCAGTTTACGGACAGGGGGCTCTGCTGGAAACACCATATATTTT
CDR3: CASSLRTGGSAGNTIYF